This T cell receptor (beta chain) was identified in a study of T cell responses to AZD1222 COVID-19 vaccine. Repertoires were generated with immunoSEQ multiplex PCR, while TCRdb's copy carries only in-frame clones and drops some. The profile shows 100,000 to 120,000 clones, more than 70% of them singletons. This clone appeared a single time. Its antigen remains unknown. Notes on the study in general: Of the AZD1222 recipients, only five to seven were seropositive at baseline. Spike-specific TCRs gained breadth and depth after people received two AZD1222 doses. The CD4 TCRs associated with vaccination extended across spike and predominated at 160-218 and 743-854. Targeting of unmutated variant regions was reportedly seen in nearly half of spike-specific TCRs.

This sequence originates from an adult in good health. This sample comprised peripheral blood, obtained on day 0 of MenACWY control vaccination.

The chain's CDR3 is CASSRRTGGYTF. The CDR3 nucleotides are TGTGCCAGCAGCCGCCGGACCGGCGGCTACACCTTC. The chain employs TRBV5-4 and TRBJ1-2; D gene unclear. CDR1 and CDR2 (germline): SGHNT, YYREEE (reference sequence). CDR3 size: 12 residues. The V gene lost 4 bases and the J gene lost 8 bases, with 12 bases spanning the gap.